The T cell receptor beta chain under discussion was sequenced for a study of blood T cell repertoires in COVID-19. Study-level background: COVID-19 samples, acute and convalescent, were from the United States, Italy and Spain.

Seattle patients were enrolled during active infection and followed longitudinally. The length of the CDR3 is 12 residues. V lost 2 bases, J lost 7 bases, and 9 bases lay in between. The germline CDR1 and CDR2 sequences are LGHDT and YNNKEL (reference sequence). The method was immunoSEQ multiplex PCR; TCRdb's version includes in-frame clones alone and lacks a portion of them. The sample lists over 450,000 clones, 85% to 90% seen once, with around 0.92% in the top ten. The specimen sequenced was peripheral blood. This sequence originates from a man aged 18 to 35 with COVID-19, enrolled during active disease. The J gene is TRBJ2-7, the V gene TRBV3-1 (or the pseudogene TRBV3-2); D gene unclear. CDR3 DNA: TGTGCCAGCAGCCAATGGGCGTTTGAGCAGTACTTC. It yields the protein CASSQWAFEQYF.